These 15 T cell receptor beta chains were all obtained from the same sample, sequenced in a study of blood T cell repertoires in COVID-19 (TCRdb year 2020). The receptor library was made with the immunoSEQ multiplex PCR assay. Here the immuneACCESS table is served through TCRdb, limited to in-frame sequences with V and J called. Missing clones are a known gap in these copies; in checked studies unresolved V genes cover under half, and the rest lacks a known reason. The sample table lists 350,000 to 450,000 clones, more than 75% of them with a count of one. Around 2% of the sample belongs to the ten largest clones. The sequenced sample was PBMCs or T cells enriched from blood (not recorded which). These receptors were collected from a man aged 35-49 years in a cohort exposed to, infected with or recovered from COVID-19 (not recorded which).

The chain couples TRBV5-1 to TRBJ1-1, with TRBD1 matching 9 bases. CDR1 is SGHRS, CDR2 YFSETQ, per germline. The CDR3 loop spans 16 amino acids. V was pared by 0 bases and J by 4 bases, with 7 bases of the junction left unmatched. This chain's CDR3 is CASSLDPLTGGTEAFF. CDR3 coding DNA: TGCGCCAGCAGCTTGGACCCCTTGACAGGGGGCACTGAAGCTTTCTTT.

Regarding this clone: Distinct nucleotide sequences in the sample also encode this CDR3. The rearrangement links TRBV7-8 to TRBJ2-2; TRBD1 might be the D (6 bases). The V and J ends lost 2 bases and 5 bases respectively, with 15 bases between them. There are 16 residues in the CDR3. Germline V gives CDR1 SGHVS, CDR2 FQNEAQ. CDR3 nucleotide sequence: TGTGCCAGCAGCTTACTAGAAGGGGGTGGGACCGGGGAGCTGTTTTTT. Its protein is CASSLLEGGGTGELFF.

J is TRBJ2-7 and V is TRBV3-1 (or the pseudogene TRBV3-2); D is uncertain. Germline V gives CDR1 LGHDT, CDR2 YNNKEL (reference sequence). Trimming stripped 0 bases from V and 6 bases from J, with 12 bases between. CDR3 size: 14 residues. This CDR3 is CASSQDLRKVEQYF. Here the CDR3 DNA reads TGTGCCAGCAGCCAAGATCTGAGGAAGGTCGAGCAGTACTTC.

This clone was seen just once. The V gene is TRBV28, the J gene TRBJ1-5; D is possibly TRBD1 (6 bases). The CDR3 sequence is 15 residues long. CDR1 is MDHEN, CDR2 SYDVKM, per germline. The V gene lost 7 bases and the J gene lost 2 bases, with 15 bases spanning the gap. The CDR3 nucleotides are TGTGCCAGCACCACCAGGGGCGCAGGCAATCAGCCCCAGCATTTT. Translation gives CASTTRGAGNQPQHF.

CDR3 sequence (DNA): TGTGCCAGCAGCTTAGGGGCTAGCGGGAGGTCTCCAGCCAAAAACATTCAGTACTTC. Its protein product is CASSLGASGRSPAKNIQYF. This chain joins TRBV7-9 and TRBJ2-4; TRBD2 matches 11 bases. The V segment lost 1 base and the J segment 0 bases; nucleotides outside the gene matches: 8. Germline CDR1 SEHNR, CDR2 FQNEAQ (reference sequence). The CDR3 contains 19 residues.

Regarding this clone: One junction end does not reproduce the germline sequence, and a read error may be involved. This chain uses TRBV27 with TRBJ1-5, with 7 bases matching TRBD1. The germline V gene encodes CDR1 MNHEY and CDR2 SMNVEV (reference sequence). CDR3 length equals 16 residues. The CDR3 reads CASSLSWGQINQPQHF. The CDR3 DNA reads as TGTGCCAGCAGTCTATCCTGGGGACAGATCAATCAGCCCCAGCATTTT.

The chain couples TRBV11-2 to TRBJ2-1; 13 positions match TRBD2. V was pared by 5 bases and J by 6 bases, with 10 bases of the junction left unmatched. Germline lookup yields CDR1 SGHAT and CDR2 FQNNGV. The CDR3 is 17 residues long. CDR3 region: CASSPRGGLAGLNEQFF. The CDR3 DNA reads TGTGCCAGCAGCCCAAGGGGGGGACTAGCGGGACTCAATGAGCAGTTCTTC.

Regarding this clone: The sample holds other DNA sequences that translate to the same CDR3. The J gene is TRBJ1-1, the V gene TRBV5-6; the D is unclear. The germline gives CDR1 SGHDT, CDR2 YYEEEE. The CDR3 runs 13 residues. V was clipped by 4 bases and J by 5 bases, with 12 bases between them. The DNA of the CDR3 is TGTGCCAGCAGCGGCCGGGGAGGAACTGAAGCTTTCTTT. It codes for CASSGRGGTEAFF.

V usage is TRBV11-2 and J usage is TRBJ2-1; tentatively, D is TRBD2 (7 bases). The ends were cut back, 3 bases at V and 4 bases at J, with 22 bases in the middle. Germline CDR1 SGHAT, CDR2 FQNNGV. The CDR3 contains 18 residues. The CDR3 loop is CASSFGYLGEGGYNEQFF. For the CDR3, the DNA is TGTGCCAGCAGCTTTGGGTACTTAGGGGAGGGGGGTTACAATGAGCAGTTCTTC.

The chain's CDR3 is CASSFVAGETQYF. The CDR3 coding sequence is TGTGCCAGCAGTTTTGTAGCGGGAGAGACCCAGTACTTC. J is TRBJ2-5 and V is TRBV12-3 or TRBV12-4; TRBD2 matches 7 bases. With 3 bases clipped from V and 4 bases from J, the junction kept 2 bases outside the gene matches. The CDR3 is made up of 13 amino acids.

In this sample, this clone turned up once. The chain employs TRBV6-6 and TRBJ2-7; D remains ambiguous. The CDR3 consists of 13 residues. Looked up from germline, CDR1 is MNHNY and CDR2 is SVGAGI (reference sequence). V was pared by 0 bases and J by 4 bases, with 7 bases between. CDR3 protein: CASSYSPRYEQYF. DNA for the CDR3: TGTGCCAGCAGTTACTCGCCGAGGTACGAGCAGTACTTC.

The V call is TRBV27, the J call TRBJ2-7; 7 bases align to TRBD2. The CDR3 contains 13 residues. The junction had 8 bases not matched to a gene; V was cut back by 9 bases and J by 3 bases. Germline V lookup: CDR1 MNHEY, CDR2 SMNVEV (reference sequence). The CDR3 DNA reads TGTGCCAGTTCGAGGCTAGCGGTCTACGAGCAGTACTTC. It encodes CASSRLAVYEQYF.

As concerns this clone: The identical CDR3 is also encoded by other nucleotide sequences in the sample. The chain uses TRBV15 and TRBJ2-7; a weak D match, TRBD2 (5 bases). The CDR3 runs 13 residues. V was cut by 3 bases and J by 3 bases, with 9 bases left in between. Germline V gene data show CDR1 as LNHNV and CDR2 as YYDKDF (reference sequence). DNA for the CDR3: TGTGCCACCAGCAGGGGAGCAAGCTACGAGCAGTACTTC. Its protein product is CATSRGASYEQYF.

This chain links TRBV5-1 with TRBJ2-1; D is possibly TRBD2 (6 bases). The CDR3 contains 16 residues. Germline CDR1 reads SGHRS; CDR2 reads YFSETQ. Trimming stripped 0 bases from V and 4 bases from J, with 14 bases between. The CDR3 nucleotides read TGCGCCAGCAGCTTGGGGCTAGCGCTACAATACAATGAGCAGTTCTTC. Amino acids: CASSLGLALQYNEQFF.

J is TRBJ2-3 and V is TRBV6-5, with 8 bases identical to TRBD1. Germline V gene data show CDR1 as MNHEY and CDR2 as SVGAGI. The CDR3 totals 14 residues. V was clipped by 5 bases and J by 4 bases; unmatched bases: 5. The CDR3: CASSRTGPADTQYF. The CDR3 DNA reads as TGTGCCAGCAGTCGGACAGGGCCGGCAGATACGCAGTATTTT.